This TCR beta chain originates from a study of blood T cell repertoires in COVID-19. Study as a whole: Italy, Spain and the United States were the sources of the convalescent and acute COVID-19 samples. PBMCs, B-cell-depleted T cells, or T cells were the source of the cDNA or gDNA that made up the material.

Per the study methods: From reference gene primer amplification, estimates of nucleated cell counts were derived. The table came from immunoSEQ multiplex PCR; TCRdb's copy has only in-frame clones and leaves some out. That table gives V, J and clone size, and the DNA gave D and trimming. The sample gives around 200,000 clones, about 90% of which show up once; 2.5% is in the top ten. This clone has just a few counts. The CDR3 extends over 15 amino acids. Trimming removed 8 bases from V and 0 bases from J; junction bases left unmatched: 7. Germline assignment: CDR1 LNHDA and CDR2 SQIVND (reference sequence).

The specimen was peripheral blood. The chain combines TRBV19 with TRBJ2-1, with 7 nucleotides matching TRBD1. The clonotype comes from a man aged 40-49 years with active or convalescent COVID-19. The chain's CDR3 is CASGRDRASYNEQFF. In nucleotides, the CDR3 is TGTGCCAGTGGACGCGACAGGGCCTCCTACAATGAGCAGTTCTTC.